Described below is a single T cell receptor (beta chain) sequence and its context. The data belong to a study of blood T cell repertoires in COVID-19. Turning to the study itself: Sample material is recorded as cDNA or gDNA derived from T cells, B-cell-depleted T cells, or PBMCs.

Profiled with immunoSEQ multiplex PCR; TCRdb holds only in-frame clones, not every one. This sample has some 300,000 clones, with around 89% found just once. The CDR3 contains 15 residues. Germline V gene data show CDR1 as MNHEY and CDR2 as SVGAGI. The V gene end was trimmed by 6 bases and the J gene end by 8 bases; junction bases not matched to a gene: 14. This chain joins TRBV6-5 and TRBJ1-2, with TRBD1 identical over 8 bases. The sample was peripheral blood. This TCR derives from a woman in her thirties who had recovered from COVID-19. CDR3 DNA sequence: TGTGCCAGCAGCCGTAGGGACAGGAGCGTATCAGGCTACACCTTC. Translated: CASSRRDRSVSGYTF.